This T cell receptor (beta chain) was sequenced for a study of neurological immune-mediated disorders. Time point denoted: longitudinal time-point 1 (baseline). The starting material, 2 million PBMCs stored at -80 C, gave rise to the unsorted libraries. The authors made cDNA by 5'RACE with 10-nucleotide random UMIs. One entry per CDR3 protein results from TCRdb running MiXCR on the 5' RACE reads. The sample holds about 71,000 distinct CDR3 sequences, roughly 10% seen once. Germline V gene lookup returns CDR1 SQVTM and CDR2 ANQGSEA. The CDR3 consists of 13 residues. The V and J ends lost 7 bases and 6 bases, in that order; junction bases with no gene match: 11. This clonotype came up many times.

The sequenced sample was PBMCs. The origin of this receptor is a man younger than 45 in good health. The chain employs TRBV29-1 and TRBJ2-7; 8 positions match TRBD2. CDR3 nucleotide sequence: TGCAGCGGGATGTCGGGACTAGTTCGCGAGCAGTACTTC. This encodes CSGMSGLVREQYF.